This T cell receptor (beta chain) was captured in a study of blood T cell repertoires in COVID-19. About the study: Sites across the United States, Italy and Spain contributed samples from acute and convalescent COVID-19.

This clone was seen a handful of times. In the source study's methods: Estimated nucleated cell counts came from reference gene primer amplification. Assay used: immunoSEQ multiplex PCR; TCRdb lists only in-frame clones, some missing. The V and J calls and the clone size are those of that table, but D and trimming were determined from the DNA. The sample yields approximately 360,000 clones, 83% seen once. Cohorts were based on clinical histories the participants reported. Two negative PCRs, clearance, or symptom resolution characterized the recovered Cohort 3 donors. The CDR3 extends over 12 amino acids. Germline V gives CDR1 LGHDT, CDR2 YNNKEL (reference sequence). Trimming removed 4 bases from V and 8 bases from J, with 11 bases in between.

Sequenced: PBMCs or T cells enriched from blood (not recorded which). The clonotype was recovered from a woman between 50 and 59 years old who had recovered from COVID-19. The V call is TRBV3-1 (or the pseudogene TRBV3-2), the J call TRBJ1-2; D may be TRBD1 (6 bases). As DNA, the CDR3 is TGTGCCAGCAGCCCGACAGGAGGCGGCTACACCTTC. This encodes CASSPTGGGYTF.